This TCR beta chain was captured in a study of cytomegalovirus exposure and HLA in healthy donors (dated by TCRdb to the late 2010s). In the study overall: An earlier analysis of approximately 640 of the donors reported 250 to 300 Gb of sequence data and about 100 million unique TCR beta sequences from approximately 180 million T cells. An early release that covered about 600 HLA-typed donors contained 300 to 350 gigabases of sequencing data and 85 million to 100 million unique TCR sequences. Among the roughly 400 genotyped donors, under 90% belonged to the genetic ancestry cluster associated with self-reported Caucasian donors. The aim of the study was to test whether cataloging public T cell receptors could identify signatures of past pathogen exposure. The T cell repertoires of 666 subjects were profiled by immunosequencing and related to cytomegalovirus serostatus. A separate validation cohort of roughly 120 different subjects was used in addition to the roughly 700-subject first cohort. To predict cytomegalovirus infection status, the study brought together high-throughput TCR immunosequencing, statistical association of individual TCRs with disease status, and machine learning. A later analysis re-analyzed previously published TCR beta repertoires from approximately 670 donors and added high-resolution HLA genotyping to study TCR occurrence patterns. The later analysis used no new phenotypic data to find candidate immune exposures, relying instead on TCR beta sequences and their occurrence across donors. In an earlier analysis of 587 of the donors, high-throughput TCR beta sequencing was used to judge whether each TCR beta V gene segment behaved as functional or pseudogenic. Alongside the repertoire data, information on donor age, sex, ethnicity and CMV serostatus was compiled. Genome-wide SNP genotypes for about 60% of the roughly 670 donors were used in a later genetic analysis, which treated that subset as a discovery cohort. All discovery cohort repertoires had been generated using a single sequencing platform. HLA typing included class I and class II loci at four-digit resolution. The number of typed donors differed by locus: 629-630 for A, B, C, DRB1 and DQB1; 500 to 550 for DQA1; 606 for DPA1; and 400 to 480 for DPB1. About five DR-DQ haplotypes were treated as single units for association and clustering because of strong linkage in the cohort. Among 300 to 450 genotyped donors of the cohort, an average of approximately 240,000 unique TCR beta nucleotide sequences were sequenced per donor, approximately 20% of them non-productive.

V ends up 4 bases short and J 7 bases short, with an unmatched junction base count of 7. Via the germline V gene, CDR1 is SGHRS and CDR2 YFSETQ. Including the terminal cysteine and phenylalanine, the CDR3 comprises 13 residues. Only the CDR3 DNA is retained, 39 bases long and in frame from the first base. The library relied on the immunoSEQ multiplex PCR assay. The multiplex PCR relied on a mix of 60 forward primers for TCR Vbeta segments and 13 reverse primers for TCR Jbeta segments. Amplification of the CDR3 region of rearranged TCR beta genes was performed with a multiplex PCR assay on genomic DNA. Amplified TCR beta libraries were sequenced as 87-base-pair reads on the Illumina HiSeq System. The original methods were these. In a later analysis, some 80 million unique TCR beta chains were counted across the approximately 670 repertoires, and roughly 9.9 million of these chains were shared by at least two donors. Raw reads were error-corrected and collapsed into unique sequences with a nearest-neighbor algorithm that merged closely related sequences to remove PCR and sequencing errors. Alignment of CDR3 sequences to IMGT reference sequences was used to assign V, D and J gene segments. For a sequence to be retained, at least a six-nucleotide match to both a V gene segment and a J gene segment was required. Rearrangements were classified as productive when the CDR3 lacked stop codons and remained in frame with V and J, and all other rearrangements were classified as non-productive. Following IMGT convention, CDR3 was defined as the stretch from the second conserved V-encoded cysteine to the conserved J-encoded phenylalanine. The earlier analysis of about 530 of the donors excluded any sequence lacking an unambiguous match to a single V gene segment. An earlier analysis of just under 600 of the donors called V segments functional above 56.7% productive rearrangements and segregating when the between-donor standard deviation exceeded 5%. To diagnose cytomegalovirus status from the catalog of TCR beta chain sequences, a statistical classification framework was built. A later analysis assigned V and J genes by comparing TCR nucleotide sequences with IMGT/GENE-DB human TR gene sequences. A later analysis assigned CDR3 sequences and most-parsimonious VDJ recombination scenarios with the TCRdist pipeline. In a later analysis, each TCR beta chain was defined by its CDR3 amino acid sequence together with its V-gene family, and reads lacking a unique V-gene family were excluded. In a later analysis, approximately 590 highly shared, low-generation-probability nucleotide sequences were removed to address suspected cross-contamination and a sequencing artifact. In a later analysis, a clonal expansion index was calculated for each public chain from normalized within-repertoire ranks of inferred template counts. In a later analysis, generation probabilities were computed with a VDJ recombination model fitted to out-of-frame rearrangements, and the resulting probabilities were checked against IGoR. In a later analysis, hypergeometric tests were used to score TCR-TCR, TCR-HLA and TCR-CMV co-occurrence, with a repertoire-size bias correction applied to TCR pairs. A later analysis estimated false discovery rates by permuting HLA or CMV assignments 20 times. A later analysis grouped co-occurring TCRs with DBSCAN, adding TCRdist sequence similarity when clustering within HLA-allele-positive subsets. Repertoires with fewer than 30,000 or more than 120,000 public chains, plus five repertoires with anomalous nucleotide sharing, were excluded from co-occurrence clustering. TCRdb holds this immuneACCESS table with in-frame rearrangements only. Some clones are missing; in checked studies, unresolved V genes explain under half, and the rest has no known cause. Clone size and V and J calls were adopted from that table, with D and trimming inferred from the DNA. Within this sample are 100,000 to 150,000 clones, with roughly 80% of them counted one time only. About 1.5% of the sample belongs to the ten largest clones.

The cohort consisted of 650 to 700 healthy bone marrow donors. At the time of sampling, all cohort members were nominally healthy, though unrecorded immune exposures were likely present. The donor tested CMV seronegative and was one of the 352 seronegative cohort members. A peripheral blood sample was collected from each donor, and TCR beta sequencing was performed on peripheral blood mononuclear cells. Genomic DNA was extracted from the blood cell samples with the Qiagen DNeasy Blood Extraction Kit. What the authors observed across the whole study: A cluster of highly shared sequence variants was judged likely to be a technical artifact of the sequencing pipeline. Because HLA typing was unavailable for some donors at each locus, only the typed subset was used in association tests. The classifier was reported to diagnose cytomegalovirus status with high specificity and sensitivity in both the original and validation cohorts. The study gave a list of 150 to 200 TCR beta chains associated with cytomegalovirus. In an earlier analysis of roughly 560 of the donors, most TCR beta V segments were observed in productive rearrangements about 90% or about 30% of the time, broadly matching IMGT annotations. Because counts were too low, roughly 16 rarely observed V segments, including chromosome 9 orphons, were left out of the earlier analysis of approximately 580 of the donors. A later genetic analysis associated a missense DCLRE1C variant with V-gene and J-gene trimming of TCR beta chains, and an independent cohort replicated the association. At a false discovery rate of 0.05, a later analysis linked under 20,000 TCR beta sequences to specific HLA alleles. Most TCR sequences were observed very rarely across donors, whereas some public TCRs were present in many individuals. A further reported finding was that TCR beta sequences accurately predicted the HLA-A and HLA-B alleles for most subjects in the first cohort. The authors suggested that the approach could potentially be extended to other disease states and immunological phenotypes. A later genetic analysis reported fewer N-insertions in productive TCRs among donors in an Asian-associated ancestry cluster than the approximately 700-donor mean. In a later analysis, most CMV-associated TCR beta chains were found to appear HLA-restricted, with HLA associations seemingly driven largely by CMV exposure. Presence/absence analyses assumed roughly uniform sequencing depth across donors, an assumption that may not hold. A few of the identified cytomegalovirus-associated TCR beta chains were confirmed in vitro to be specific for cytomegalovirus antigens. In a later analysis, TCR association rates were found to vary across HLA loci, with the most associated TCRs seen for DRB1 alleles and the fewest for HLA-C alleles. The only immune exposure information available for the cohort was CMV serostatus. A later analysis found that HLA-associated TCR beta chains were more clonally expanded and had lower generation probabilities than equally common non-associated chains. Correlated functional status among segregating V segments might reflect linkage disequilibrium, but an unknown experimental factor could not be ruled out. Because the 87-base-pair reads could not distinguish some IMGT-functional V segments, including TRBV6-2 and TRBV6-3, those segments were excluded. When HLA alleles, especially DR and DQ, strongly co-occurred, attributing TCR associations to individual alleles was difficult. In this cohort, only TCR beta chains were sequenced, and detectable features were limited by the absence of alpha or paired-chain data. A later analysis reported that several top co-occurrence clusters appeared linked to parvovirus B19, influenza, CMV and Epstein-Barr virus.

On this clone itself: Its antigen is currently not known. One base away there is no much larger clone; base qualities are not given. This sample includes further DNA sequences coding for the same CDR3.

Input material: PBMCs. The sequence joins TRBV5-1 to TRBJ1-2; TRBD1 agrees with 7 junctional bases. This clonotype was sampled from a female donor in good health and CMV-seronegative. This receptor carries the CDR3 CASSVRGLGGYTF. The nucleotide sequence is given as TGCGCCAGCAGCGTAAGGGGGCTTGGTGGCTACACCTTC.